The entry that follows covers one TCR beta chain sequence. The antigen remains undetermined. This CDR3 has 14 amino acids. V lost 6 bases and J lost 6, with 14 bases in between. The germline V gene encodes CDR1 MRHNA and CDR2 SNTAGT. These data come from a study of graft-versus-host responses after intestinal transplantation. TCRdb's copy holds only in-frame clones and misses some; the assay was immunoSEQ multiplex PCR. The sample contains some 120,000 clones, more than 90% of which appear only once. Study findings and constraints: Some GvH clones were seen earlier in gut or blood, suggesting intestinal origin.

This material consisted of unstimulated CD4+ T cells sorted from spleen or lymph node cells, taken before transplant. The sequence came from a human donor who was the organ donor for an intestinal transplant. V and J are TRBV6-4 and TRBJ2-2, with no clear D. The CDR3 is CASRYNREAGELFF. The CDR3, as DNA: TGTGCCAGCAGATACAATCGTGAGGCCGGGGAGCTGTTTTTT.